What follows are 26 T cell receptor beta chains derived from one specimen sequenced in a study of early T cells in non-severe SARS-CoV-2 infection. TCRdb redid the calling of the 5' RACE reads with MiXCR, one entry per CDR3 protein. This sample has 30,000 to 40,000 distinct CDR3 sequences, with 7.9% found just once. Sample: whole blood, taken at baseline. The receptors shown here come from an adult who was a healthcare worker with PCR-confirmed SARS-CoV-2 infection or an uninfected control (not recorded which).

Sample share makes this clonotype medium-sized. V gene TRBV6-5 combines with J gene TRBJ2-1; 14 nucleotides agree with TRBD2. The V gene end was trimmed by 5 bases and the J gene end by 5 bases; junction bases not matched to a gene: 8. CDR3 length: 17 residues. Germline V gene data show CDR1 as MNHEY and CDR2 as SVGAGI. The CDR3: CASSETSGGAIDNEQFF. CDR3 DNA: TGTGCCAGCAGTGAGACTAGCGGGGGGGCGATCGACAATGAGCAGTTCTTC.

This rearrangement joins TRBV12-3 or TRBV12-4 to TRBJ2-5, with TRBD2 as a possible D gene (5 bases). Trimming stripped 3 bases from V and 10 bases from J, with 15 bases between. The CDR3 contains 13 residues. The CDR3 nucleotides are TGTGCCAGCAGTTTGTACGACTCCGGGGACCAGTACTTC. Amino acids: CASSLYDSGDQYF.

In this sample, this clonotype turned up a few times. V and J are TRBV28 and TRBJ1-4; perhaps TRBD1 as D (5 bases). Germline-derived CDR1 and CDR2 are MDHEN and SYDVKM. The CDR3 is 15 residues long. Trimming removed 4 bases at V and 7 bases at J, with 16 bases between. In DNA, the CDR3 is TGTGCCAGCAGTTCCGCGGGACGGACGGGTGAAAAACTGTTTTTT. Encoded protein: CASSSAGRTGEKLFF.

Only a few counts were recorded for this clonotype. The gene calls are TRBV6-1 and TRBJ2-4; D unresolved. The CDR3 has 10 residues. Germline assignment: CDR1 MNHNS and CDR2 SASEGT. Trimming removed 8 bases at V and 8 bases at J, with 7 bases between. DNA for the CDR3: TGTGCCAGCTTTGAAGACATTCAGTACTTC. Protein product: CASFEDIQYF.

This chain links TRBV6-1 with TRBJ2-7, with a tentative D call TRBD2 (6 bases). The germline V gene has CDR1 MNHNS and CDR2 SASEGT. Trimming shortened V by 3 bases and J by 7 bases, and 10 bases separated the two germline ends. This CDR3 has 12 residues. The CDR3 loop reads CASSEGGTEQYF. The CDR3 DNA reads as TGTGCCAGCAGTGAGGGGGGTACAGAGCAGTACTTC.

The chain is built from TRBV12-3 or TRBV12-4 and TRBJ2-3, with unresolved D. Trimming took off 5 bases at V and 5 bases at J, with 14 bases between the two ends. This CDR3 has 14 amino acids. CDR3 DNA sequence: TGTGCCAGCAGTCCGCTAGGAATCGGAGATACGCAGTATTTT. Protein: CASSPLGIGDTQYF.

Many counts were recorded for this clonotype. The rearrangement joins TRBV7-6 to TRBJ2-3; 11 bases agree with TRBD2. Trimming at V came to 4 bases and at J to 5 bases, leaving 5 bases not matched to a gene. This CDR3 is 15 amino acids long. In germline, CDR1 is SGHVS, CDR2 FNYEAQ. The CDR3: CASSSLAGVGDTQYF. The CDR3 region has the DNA TGTGCCAGCAGCTCACTAGCGGGGGTAGGAGATACGCAGTATTTT.

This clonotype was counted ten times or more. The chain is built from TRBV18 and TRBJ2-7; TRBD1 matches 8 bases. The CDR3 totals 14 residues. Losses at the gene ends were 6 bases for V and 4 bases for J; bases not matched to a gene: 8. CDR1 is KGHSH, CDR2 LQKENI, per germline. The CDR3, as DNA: TGTGCCAGCTCTCCGTCAAGACAGGGGTACGAGCAGTACTTC. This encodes CASSPSRQGYEQYF.

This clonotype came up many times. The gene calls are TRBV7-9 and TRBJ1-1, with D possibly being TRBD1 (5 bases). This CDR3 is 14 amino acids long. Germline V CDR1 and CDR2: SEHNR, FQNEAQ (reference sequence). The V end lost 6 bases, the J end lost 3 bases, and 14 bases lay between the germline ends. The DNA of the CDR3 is TGTGCCAGCAGTCCCGTGGTGGGGGACACTGAAGCTTTCTTT. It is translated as CASSPVVGDTEAFF.

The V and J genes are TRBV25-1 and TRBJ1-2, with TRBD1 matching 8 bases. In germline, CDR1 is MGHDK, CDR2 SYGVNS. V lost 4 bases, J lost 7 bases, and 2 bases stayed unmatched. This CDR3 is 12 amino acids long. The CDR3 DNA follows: TGTGCCAGCAGTGGGGGACAGGTTGGCTACACCTTC. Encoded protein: CASSGGQVGYTF.

The CDR3 region is CASSLAGPSLETQYF. Written as DNA, the CDR3 is TGTGCCAGCAGCTTAGCGGGTCCTAGCTTGGAGACCCAGTACTTC. V is TRBV7-6 and J is TRBJ2-5; D perhaps matches TRBD2 (5 bases). Germline CDR1 reads SGHVS; CDR2 reads FNYEAQ. The ends were cut back, 0 bases at V and 5 bases at J, with 13 bases in the middle. This CDR3 spans 15 amino acids.

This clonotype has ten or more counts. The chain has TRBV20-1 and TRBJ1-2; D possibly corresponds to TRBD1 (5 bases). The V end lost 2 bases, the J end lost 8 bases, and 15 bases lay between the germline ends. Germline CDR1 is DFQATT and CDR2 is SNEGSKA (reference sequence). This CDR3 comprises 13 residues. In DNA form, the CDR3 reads TGCAGTGCTAGAAAGGGCAGGGCCCGAGGCTACACCTTC. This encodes CSARKGRARGYTF.

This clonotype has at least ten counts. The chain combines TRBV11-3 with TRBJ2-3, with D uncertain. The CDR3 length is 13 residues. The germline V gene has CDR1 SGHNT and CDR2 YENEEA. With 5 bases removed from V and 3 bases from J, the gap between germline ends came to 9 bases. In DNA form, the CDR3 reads TGTGCCAGCAGCCCCGGTGTGACAGATACGCAGTATTTT. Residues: CASSPGVTDTQYF. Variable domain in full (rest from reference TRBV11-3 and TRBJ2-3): EAGVVQSPRYKIIEKKQPVAFWCNPISGHNTLYWYLQNLGQGPELLIRYENEEAVDDSQLPKDRFSAERLKGVDSTLKIQPAELGDSAVYLCASSPGVTDTQYFGPGTRLTVL.

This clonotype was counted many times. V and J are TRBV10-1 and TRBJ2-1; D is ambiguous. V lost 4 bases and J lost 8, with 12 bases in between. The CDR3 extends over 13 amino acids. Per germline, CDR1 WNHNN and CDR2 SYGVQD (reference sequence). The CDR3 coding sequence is TGCGCCAGCAGTGGTGAGTTTATTGATGAGCAGTTCTTC. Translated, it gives CASSGEFIDEQFF.

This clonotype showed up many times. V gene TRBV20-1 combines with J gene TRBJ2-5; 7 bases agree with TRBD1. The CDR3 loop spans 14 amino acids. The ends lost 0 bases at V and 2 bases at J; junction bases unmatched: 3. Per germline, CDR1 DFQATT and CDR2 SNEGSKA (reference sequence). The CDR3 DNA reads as TGCAGTGCTAGAGAGGGGACAGCACAAGAGACCCAGTACTTC. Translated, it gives CSAREGTAQETQYF.

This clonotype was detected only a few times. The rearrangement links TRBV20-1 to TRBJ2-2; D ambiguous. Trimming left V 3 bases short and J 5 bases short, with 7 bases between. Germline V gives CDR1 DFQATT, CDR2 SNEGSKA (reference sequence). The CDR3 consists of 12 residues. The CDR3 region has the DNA TGCAGTGCTAGGATGGAGACCGGGGAGCTGTTTTTT. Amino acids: CSARMETGELFF.

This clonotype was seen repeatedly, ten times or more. Written as DNA, the CDR3 is TGTGCCAGCAGTTTATCAAGGGGTGAGCAGTTCTTC. Amino acids: CASSLSRGEQFF. The chain links TRBV12-3 or TRBV12-4 to TRBJ2-1; weak D call: TRBD1 (5 bases). The CDR3 is made up of 12 amino acids. V lost 2 bases and J lost 9, with 8 bases in between.

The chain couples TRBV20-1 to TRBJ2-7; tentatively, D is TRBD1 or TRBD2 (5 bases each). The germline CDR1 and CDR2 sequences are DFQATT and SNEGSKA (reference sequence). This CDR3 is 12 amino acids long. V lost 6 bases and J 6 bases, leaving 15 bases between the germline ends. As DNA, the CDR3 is TGCAGTGCCGGGGCGGTGGTCTCCGAGCAGTACTTC. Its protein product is CSAGAVVSEQYF.

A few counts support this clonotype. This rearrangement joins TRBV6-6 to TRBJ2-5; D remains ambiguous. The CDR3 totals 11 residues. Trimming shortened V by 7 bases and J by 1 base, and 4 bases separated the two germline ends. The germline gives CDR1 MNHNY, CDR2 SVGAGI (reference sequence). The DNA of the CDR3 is TGTGCCAGCACTAGCCAAGAGACCCAGTACTTC. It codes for CASTSQETQYF.

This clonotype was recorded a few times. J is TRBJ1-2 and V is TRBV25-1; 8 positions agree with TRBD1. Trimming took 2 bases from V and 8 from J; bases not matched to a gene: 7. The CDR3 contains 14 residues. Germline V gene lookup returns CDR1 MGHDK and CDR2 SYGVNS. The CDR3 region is CASSESRGLAGYTF. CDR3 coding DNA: TGTGCCAGCAGTGAAAGCAGGGGGCTGGCAGGCTACACCTTC.

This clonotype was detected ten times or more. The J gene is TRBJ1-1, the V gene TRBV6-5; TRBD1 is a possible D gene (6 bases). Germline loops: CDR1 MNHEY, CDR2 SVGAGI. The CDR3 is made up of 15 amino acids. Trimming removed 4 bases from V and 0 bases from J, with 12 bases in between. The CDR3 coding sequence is TGTGCCAGCAGTTCCTCAGGGGTACTGAACACTGAAGCTTTCTTT. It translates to CASSSSGVLNTEAFF.

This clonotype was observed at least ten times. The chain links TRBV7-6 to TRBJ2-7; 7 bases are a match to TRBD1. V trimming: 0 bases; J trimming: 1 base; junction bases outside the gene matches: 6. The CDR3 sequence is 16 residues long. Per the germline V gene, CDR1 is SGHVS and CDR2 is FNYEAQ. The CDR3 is CASSLARGQASYEQYF. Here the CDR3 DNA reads TGTGCCAGCAGCTTAGCCCGAGGACAGGCTTCCTACGAGCAGTACTTC.

The CDR3 loop reads CASSSRPPYSGNTIYF. For the CDR3, the DNA is TGTGCCAGCAGTTCCCGACCGCCCTACTCTGGAAACACCATATATTTT. The chain employs TRBV27 and TRBJ1-3; no clear D. Trimming stripped 4 bases from V and 0 bases from J, with 13 bases between. This CDR3 is 16 amino acids long. Germline lookup yields CDR1 MNHEY and CDR2 SMNVEV (reference sequence).

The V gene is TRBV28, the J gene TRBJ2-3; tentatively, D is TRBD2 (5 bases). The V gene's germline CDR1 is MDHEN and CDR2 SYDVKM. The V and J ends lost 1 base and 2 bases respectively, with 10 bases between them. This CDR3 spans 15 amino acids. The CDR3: CASSLLRASTDTQYF. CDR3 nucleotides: TGTGCCAGCAGTTTATTGAGGGCTTCCACAGATACGCAGTATTTT. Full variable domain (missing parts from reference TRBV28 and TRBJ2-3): DVKVTQSSRYLVKRTGEKVFLECVQDMDHENMFWYRQDPGLGLRLIYFSYDVKMKEKGDIPEGYSVSREKKERFSLILESASTNQTSMYLCASSLLRASTDTQYFGPGTRLTVL.

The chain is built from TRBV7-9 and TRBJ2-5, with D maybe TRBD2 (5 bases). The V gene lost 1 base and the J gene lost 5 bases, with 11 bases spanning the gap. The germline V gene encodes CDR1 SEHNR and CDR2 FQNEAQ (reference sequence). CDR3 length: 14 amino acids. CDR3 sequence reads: CASSLESGIETQYF. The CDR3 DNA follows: TGTGCCAGCAGCTTAGAGTCGGGGATCGAGACCCAGTACTTC.

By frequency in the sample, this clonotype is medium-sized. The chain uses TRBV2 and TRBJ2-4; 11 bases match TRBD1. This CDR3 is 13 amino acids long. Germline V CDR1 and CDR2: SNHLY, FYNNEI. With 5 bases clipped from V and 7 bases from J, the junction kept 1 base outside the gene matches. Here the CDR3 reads CASSRTGGNIQYF. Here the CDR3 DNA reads TGTGCCAGCAGTCGGACAGGGGGCAACATTCAGTACTTC.